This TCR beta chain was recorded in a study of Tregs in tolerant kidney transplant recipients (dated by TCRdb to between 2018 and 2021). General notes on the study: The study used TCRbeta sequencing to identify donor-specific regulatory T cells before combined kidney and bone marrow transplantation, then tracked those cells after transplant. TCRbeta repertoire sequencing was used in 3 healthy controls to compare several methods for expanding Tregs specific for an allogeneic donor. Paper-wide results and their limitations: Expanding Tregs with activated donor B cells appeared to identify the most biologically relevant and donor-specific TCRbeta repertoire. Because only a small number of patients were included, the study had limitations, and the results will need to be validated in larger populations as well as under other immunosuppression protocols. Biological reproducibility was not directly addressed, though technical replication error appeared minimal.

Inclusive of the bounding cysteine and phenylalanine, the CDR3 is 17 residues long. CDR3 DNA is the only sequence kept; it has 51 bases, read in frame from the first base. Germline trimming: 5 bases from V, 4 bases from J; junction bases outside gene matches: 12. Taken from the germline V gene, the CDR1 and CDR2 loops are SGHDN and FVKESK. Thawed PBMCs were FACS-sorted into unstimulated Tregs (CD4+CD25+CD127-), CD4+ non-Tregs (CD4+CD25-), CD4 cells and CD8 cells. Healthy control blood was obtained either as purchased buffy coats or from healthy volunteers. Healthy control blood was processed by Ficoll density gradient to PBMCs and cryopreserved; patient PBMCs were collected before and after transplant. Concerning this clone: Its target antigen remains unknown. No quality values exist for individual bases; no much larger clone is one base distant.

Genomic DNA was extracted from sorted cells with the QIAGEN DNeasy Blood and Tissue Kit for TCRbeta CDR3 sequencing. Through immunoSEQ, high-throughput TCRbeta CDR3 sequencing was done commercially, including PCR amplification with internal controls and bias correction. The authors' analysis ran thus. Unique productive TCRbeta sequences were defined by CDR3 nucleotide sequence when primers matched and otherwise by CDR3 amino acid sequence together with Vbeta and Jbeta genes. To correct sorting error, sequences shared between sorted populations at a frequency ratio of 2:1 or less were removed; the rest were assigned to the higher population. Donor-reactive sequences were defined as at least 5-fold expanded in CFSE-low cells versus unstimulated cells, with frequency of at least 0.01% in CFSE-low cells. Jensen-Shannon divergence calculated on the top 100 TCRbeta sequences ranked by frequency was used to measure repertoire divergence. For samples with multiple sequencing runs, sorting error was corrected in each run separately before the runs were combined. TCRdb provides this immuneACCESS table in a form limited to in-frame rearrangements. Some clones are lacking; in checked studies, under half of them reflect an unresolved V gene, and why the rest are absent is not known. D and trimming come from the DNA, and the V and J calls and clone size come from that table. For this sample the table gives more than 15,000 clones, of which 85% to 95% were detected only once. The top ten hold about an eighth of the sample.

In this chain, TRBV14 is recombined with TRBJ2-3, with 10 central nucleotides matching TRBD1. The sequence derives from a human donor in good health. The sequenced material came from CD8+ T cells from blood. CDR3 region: CASSSLPGQGPPDTQYF. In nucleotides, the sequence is TGTGCCAGCAGCTCGTTGCCGGGACAGGGGCCCCCAGATACGCAGTATTTT.